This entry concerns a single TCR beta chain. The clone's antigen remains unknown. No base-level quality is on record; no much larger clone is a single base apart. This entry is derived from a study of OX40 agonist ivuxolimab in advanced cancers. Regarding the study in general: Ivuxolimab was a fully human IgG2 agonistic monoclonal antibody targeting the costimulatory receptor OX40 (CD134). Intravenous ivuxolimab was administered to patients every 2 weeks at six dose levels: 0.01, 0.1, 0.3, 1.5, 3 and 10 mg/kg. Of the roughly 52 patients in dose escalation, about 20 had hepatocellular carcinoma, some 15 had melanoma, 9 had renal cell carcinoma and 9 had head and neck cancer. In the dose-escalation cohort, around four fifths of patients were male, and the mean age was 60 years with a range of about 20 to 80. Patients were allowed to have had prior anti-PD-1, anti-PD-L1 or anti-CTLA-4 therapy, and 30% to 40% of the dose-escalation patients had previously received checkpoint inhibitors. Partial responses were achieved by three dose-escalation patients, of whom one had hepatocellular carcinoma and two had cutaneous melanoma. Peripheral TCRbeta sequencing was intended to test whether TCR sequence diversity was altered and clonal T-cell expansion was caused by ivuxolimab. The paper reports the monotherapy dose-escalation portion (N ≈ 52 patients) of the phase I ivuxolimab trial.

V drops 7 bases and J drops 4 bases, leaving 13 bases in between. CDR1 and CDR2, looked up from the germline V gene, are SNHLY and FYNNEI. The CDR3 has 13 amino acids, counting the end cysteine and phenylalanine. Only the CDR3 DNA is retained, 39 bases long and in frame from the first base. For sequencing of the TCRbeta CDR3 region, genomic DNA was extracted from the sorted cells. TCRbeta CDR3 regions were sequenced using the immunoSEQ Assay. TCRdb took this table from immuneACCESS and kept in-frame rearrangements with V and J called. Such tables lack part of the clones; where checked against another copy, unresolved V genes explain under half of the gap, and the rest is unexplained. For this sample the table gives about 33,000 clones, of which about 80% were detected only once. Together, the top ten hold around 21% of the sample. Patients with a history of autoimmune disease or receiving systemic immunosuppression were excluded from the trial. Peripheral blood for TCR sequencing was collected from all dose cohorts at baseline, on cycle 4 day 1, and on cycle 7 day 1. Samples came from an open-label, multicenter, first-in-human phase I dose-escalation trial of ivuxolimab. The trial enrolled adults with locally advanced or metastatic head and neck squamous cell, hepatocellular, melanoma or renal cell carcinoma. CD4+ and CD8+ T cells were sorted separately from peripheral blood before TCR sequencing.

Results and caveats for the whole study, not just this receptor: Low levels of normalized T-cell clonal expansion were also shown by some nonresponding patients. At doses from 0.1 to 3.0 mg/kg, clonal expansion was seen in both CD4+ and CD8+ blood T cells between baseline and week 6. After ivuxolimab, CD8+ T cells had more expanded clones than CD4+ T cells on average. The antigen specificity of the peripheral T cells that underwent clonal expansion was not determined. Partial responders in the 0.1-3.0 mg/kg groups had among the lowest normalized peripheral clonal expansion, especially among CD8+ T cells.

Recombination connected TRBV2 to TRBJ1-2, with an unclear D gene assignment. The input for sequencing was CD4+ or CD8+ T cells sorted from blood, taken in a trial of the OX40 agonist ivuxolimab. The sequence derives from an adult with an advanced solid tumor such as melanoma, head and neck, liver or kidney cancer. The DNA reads TGTGCCAGCAAGAGGGAGTTTCGCTATGGCTACACCTTC. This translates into CASKREFRYGYTF.